The rows below give T cell receptor beta chains drawn from one sample of a study of T-cell reconstitution after alpha-beta-depleted transplantation in children. TCRdb redid the calling of the PCR reads with MiXCR, one entry per CDR3 protein. The data contain approximately 200,000 distinct CDR3 sequences, more than 14% of them singletons. This material consisted of PBMCs from the stem cell graft donor, taken from the stem cell graft. Every receptor here comes from a human donor who donated a stem cell graft to a child with acute lymphoblastic leukemia. The CDR3 runs from the conserved cysteine through the conserved F or W. The order of the fields is D gene, CDR3 length, V gene, J gene, clone size, CDR3 protein, CDR3 DNA. D genes are given only for firm matches. The size entry is marked missing in some rows and otherwise reads once, few, many or a size class.

d_call: .
cdr3_length: 13
v_call: TRBV21-1
j_call: TRBJ1-2
clone_size: many
cdr3_aa: CASSFKVWRGWTF
cdr3_nt: TGTGCCAGCAGCTTCAAAGTATGGAGGGGATGGACCTTC

d_call: .
cdr3_length: 12
v_call: TRBV30
j_call: TRBJ1-1
clone_size: many
cdr3_aa: CAWSESTLLAFF
cdr3_nt: TGTGCCTGGAGTGAGTCCACCTTGCTGGCTTTCTTT

d_call: .
cdr3_length: 13
v_call: TRBV12-3/TRBV12-4
j_call: TRBJ1-4
clone_size: many
cdr3_aa: CASSAGRVEKLFF
cdr3_nt: TGTGCCAGCAGCGCAGGACGGGTTGAAAAACTGTTTTTT

d_call: .
cdr3_length: 15
v_call: TRBV6-2/TRBV6-3
j_call: TRBJ2-7
clone_size: .
cdr3_aa: CASSPRERFAYEQYF
cdr3_nt: TGTGCCAGCAGTCCCCGGGAGCGGTTTGCCTACGAGCAGTACTTC

d_call: .
cdr3_length: 13
v_call: TRBV30
j_call: TRBJ2-5
clone_size: .
cdr3_aa: CAWSGSRQETQYF
cdr3_nt: TGTGCCTGGAGCGGGAGCAGACAAGAGACCCAGTACTTC

d_call: TRBD1
cdr3_length: 16
v_call: TRBV12-3/TRBV12-4
j_call: TRBJ2-3
clone_size: many
cdr3_aa: CASRARTGGTTDTQYF
cdr3_nt: TGTGCCAGCAGGGCCCGGACAGGGGGAACCACAGATACGCAGTATTTT

d_call: .
cdr3_length: 18
v_call: TRBV12-3/TRBV12-4
j_call: TRBJ2-1
clone_size: .
cdr3_aa: CASSAYGGPGDSLNEQFF
cdr3_nt: TGTGCCAGCAGTGCCTATGGTGGGCCCGGGGATAGCCTCAATGAGCAGTTCTTC

d_call: .
cdr3_length: 14
v_call: TRBV19
j_call: TRBJ2-2
clone_size: many
cdr3_aa: CASSIDPNTGELFF
cdr3_nt: TGTGCCAGTAGTATAGATCCGAACACCGGGGAGCTGTTTTTT

d_call: TRBD2
cdr3_length: 14
v_call: TRBV20-1
j_call: TRBJ2-5
clone_size: many
cdr3_aa: CSPSSGRIQETQYF
cdr3_nt: TGCAGTCCCTCTAGCGGGAGGATCCAAGAGACCCAGTACTTC

d_call: TRBD1
cdr3_length: 16
v_call: TRBV20-1
j_call: TRBJ2-7
clone_size: few
cdr3_aa: CSATPRLGQGAYEQYF
cdr3_nt: TGCAGTGCGACCCCGAGGCTGGGACAGGGGGCGTACGAGCAGTACTTC

d_call: TRBD1
cdr3_length: 13
v_call: TRBV12-3/TRBV12-4
j_call: TRBJ1-2
clone_size: many
cdr3_aa: CASSTGGSYGYTF
cdr3_nt: TGTGCCAGCAGCACAGGGGGCTCCTATGGCTACACCTTC